Sequencing of this TCR beta chain was carried out in a study of blood T cell repertoires in COVID-19. Background on the study: Spain, Italy and the United States supplied samples that represented acute and convalescent COVID-19. PBMCs, B-cell-depleted T cells, or T cells provided the cDNA or gDNA that made up the material.

CDR3 length: 17 residues. J lost 4 bases, V lost 4 bases, and 12 bases had no gene match. In germline, CDR1 is SGHKS, CDR2 YYEKEE (reference sequence). This table comes from immunoSEQ multiplex PCR, and its TCRdb copy is limited to in-frame clones, with some not included. The data hold under 200,000 clones, with approximately 87% observed a single time. The sample was peripheral blood. The sequence derives from a woman aged 55-69 years with COVID-19, enrolled during active disease. The chain recombines TRBV5-5 with TRBJ2-1; 9 nucleotides agree with TRBD2. As DNA, the CDR3 is TGTGCCAGCAGCCGATACTTAGCGGGGGTGACGTACAATGAGCAGTTCTTC. This translates into CASSRYLAGVTYNEQFF.